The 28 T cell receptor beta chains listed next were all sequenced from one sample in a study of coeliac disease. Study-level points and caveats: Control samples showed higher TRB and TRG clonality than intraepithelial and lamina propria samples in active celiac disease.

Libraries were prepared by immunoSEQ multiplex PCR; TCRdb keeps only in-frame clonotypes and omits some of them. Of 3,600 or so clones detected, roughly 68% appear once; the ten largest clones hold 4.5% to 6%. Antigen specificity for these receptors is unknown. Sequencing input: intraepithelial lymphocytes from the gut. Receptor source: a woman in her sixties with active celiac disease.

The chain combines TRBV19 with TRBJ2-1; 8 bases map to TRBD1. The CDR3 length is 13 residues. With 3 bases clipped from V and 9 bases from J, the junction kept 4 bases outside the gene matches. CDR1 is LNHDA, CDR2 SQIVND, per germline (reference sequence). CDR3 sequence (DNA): TGTGCCAGTAGTATTCAGGGGACAGGTGAGCAGTTCTTC. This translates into CASSIQGTGEQFF.

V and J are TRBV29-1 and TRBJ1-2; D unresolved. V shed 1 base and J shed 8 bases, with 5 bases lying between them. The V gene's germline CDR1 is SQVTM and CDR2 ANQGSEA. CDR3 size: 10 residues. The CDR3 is CSVEGSGYTF. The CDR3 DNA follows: TGCAGCGTTGAAGGTTCGGGCTACACCTTC.

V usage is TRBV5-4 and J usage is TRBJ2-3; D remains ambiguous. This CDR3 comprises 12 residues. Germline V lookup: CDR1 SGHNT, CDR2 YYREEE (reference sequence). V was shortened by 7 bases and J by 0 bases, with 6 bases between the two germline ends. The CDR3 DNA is TGTGCCAGCGGCAAGAGCACAGATACGCAGTATTTT. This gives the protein CASGKSTDTQYF.

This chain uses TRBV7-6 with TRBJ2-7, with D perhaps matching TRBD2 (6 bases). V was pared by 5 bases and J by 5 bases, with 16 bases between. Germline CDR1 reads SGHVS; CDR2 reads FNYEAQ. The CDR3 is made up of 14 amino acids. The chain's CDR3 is CASSLGGPGDEQYF. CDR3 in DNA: TGTGCCAGCAGCCTCGGAGGGCCGGGTGACGAGCAGTACTTC.

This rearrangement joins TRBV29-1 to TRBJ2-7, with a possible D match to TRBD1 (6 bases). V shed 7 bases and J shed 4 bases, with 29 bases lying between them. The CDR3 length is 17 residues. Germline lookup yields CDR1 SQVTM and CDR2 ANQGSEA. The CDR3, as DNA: TGCAGCGCCCGTGCAGCCCCAGACGGACAGTACTATTACGAGCAGTACTTC. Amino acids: CSARAAPDGQYYYEQYF.

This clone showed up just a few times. CDR3 in amino acids: CATSRDSGIWPYIETQYF. In DNA, the CDR3 is TGTGCCACCAGCAGAGATAGCGGGATCTGGCCGTACATAGAGACCCAGTACTTC. The chain couples TRBV15 to TRBJ2-5; 8 bases fit TRBD2. After removal of 0 bases from V and 4 bases from J, the junction contained 13 bases not matched to a gene. There are 18 residues in the CDR3. CDR1 and CDR2 (germline): LNHNV, YYDKDF (reference sequence).

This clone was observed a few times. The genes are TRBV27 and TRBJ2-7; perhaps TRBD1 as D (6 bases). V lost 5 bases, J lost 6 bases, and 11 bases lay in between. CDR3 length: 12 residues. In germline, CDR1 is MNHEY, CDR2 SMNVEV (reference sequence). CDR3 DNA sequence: TGTGCCAGCAGTACCGGGACAACCGAGCAGTACTTC. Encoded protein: CASSTGTTEQYF.

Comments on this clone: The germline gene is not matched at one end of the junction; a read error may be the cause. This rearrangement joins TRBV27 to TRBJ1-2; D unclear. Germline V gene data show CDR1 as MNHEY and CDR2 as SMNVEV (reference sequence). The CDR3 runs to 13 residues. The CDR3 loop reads CASSLQPNYGYTF. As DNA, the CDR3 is TGTGCCAGCAGTTTACAACCTAATTATGGCTACACCTTC.

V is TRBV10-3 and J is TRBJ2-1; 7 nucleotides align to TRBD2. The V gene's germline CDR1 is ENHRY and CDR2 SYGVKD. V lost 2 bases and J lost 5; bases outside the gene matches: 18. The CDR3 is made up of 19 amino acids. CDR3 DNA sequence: TGTGCCATCAGTGAGAAACCCTTTGCGCGGGAGATATTACACAATGAGCAGTTCTTC. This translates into CAISEKPFAREILHNEQFF.

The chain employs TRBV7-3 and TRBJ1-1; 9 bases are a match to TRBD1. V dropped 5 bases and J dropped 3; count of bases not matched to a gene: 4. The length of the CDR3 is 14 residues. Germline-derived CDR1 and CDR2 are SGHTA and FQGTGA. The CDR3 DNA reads TGTGCCAGCAGCAACACAGGGGGCGACACTGAAGCTTTCTTT. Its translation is CASSNTGGDTEAFF.

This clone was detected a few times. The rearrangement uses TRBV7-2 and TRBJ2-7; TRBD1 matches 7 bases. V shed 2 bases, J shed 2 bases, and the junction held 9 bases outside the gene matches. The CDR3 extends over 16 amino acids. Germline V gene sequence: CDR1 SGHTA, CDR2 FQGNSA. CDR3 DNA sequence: TGTGCCAGCAGCTTAAGTTGGGGACAGCCGCCCTACGAGCAGTACTTC. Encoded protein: CASSLSWGQPPYEQYF.

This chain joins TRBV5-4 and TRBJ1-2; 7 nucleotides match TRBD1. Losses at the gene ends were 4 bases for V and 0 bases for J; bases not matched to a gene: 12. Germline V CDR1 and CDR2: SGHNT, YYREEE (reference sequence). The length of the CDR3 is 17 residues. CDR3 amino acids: CASSRTSGGAANYGYTF. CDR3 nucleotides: TGTGCCAGCAGCCGAACTTCAGGGGGAGCAGCTAACTATGGCTACACCTTC.

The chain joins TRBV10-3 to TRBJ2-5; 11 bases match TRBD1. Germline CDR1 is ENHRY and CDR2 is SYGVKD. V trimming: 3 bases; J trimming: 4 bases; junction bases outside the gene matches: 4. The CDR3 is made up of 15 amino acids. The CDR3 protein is CAISEGTGGLETQYF. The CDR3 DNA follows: TGTGCCATCAGTGAAGGGACAGGGGGATTAGAGACCCAGTACTTC.

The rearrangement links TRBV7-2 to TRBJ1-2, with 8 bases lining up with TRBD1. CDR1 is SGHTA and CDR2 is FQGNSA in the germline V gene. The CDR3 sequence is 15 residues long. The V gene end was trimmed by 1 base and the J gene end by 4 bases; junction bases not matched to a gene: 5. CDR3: CASSLDPDRAYGYTF. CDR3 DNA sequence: TGTGCCAGCAGCTTAGACCCGGACAGGGCCTATGGCTACACCTTC.

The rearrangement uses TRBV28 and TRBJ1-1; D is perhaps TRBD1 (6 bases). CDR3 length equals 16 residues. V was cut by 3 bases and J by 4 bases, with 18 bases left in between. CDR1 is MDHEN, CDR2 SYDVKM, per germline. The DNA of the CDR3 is TGTGCCAGCAGTTTGTGGGGGCGCGGATTTGGCACTGAAGCTTTCTTT. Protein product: CASSLWGRGFGTEAFF.

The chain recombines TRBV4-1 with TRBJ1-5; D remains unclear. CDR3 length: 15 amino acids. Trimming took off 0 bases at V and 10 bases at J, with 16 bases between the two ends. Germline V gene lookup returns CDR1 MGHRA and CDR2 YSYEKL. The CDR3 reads CASSQEMRSRNPQHF. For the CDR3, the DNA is TGCGCCAGCAGCCAAGAAATGAGATCTCGCAACCCCCAGCATTTT.

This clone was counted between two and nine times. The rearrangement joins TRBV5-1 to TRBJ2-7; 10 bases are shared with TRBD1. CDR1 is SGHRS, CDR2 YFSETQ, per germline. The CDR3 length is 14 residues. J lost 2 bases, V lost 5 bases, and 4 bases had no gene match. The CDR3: CASRPGTGAYEQYF. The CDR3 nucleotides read TGCGCCAGCAGACCCGGGACAGGGGCCTACGAGCAGTACTTC. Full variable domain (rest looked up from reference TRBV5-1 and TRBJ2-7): KAGVTQTPRYLIKTRGQQVTLSCSPISGHRSVSWYQQTPGQGLQFLFEYFSETQRNKGNFPGRFSGRQFSNSRSEMNVSTLELGDSALYLCASRPGTGAYEQYFGPGTRLTVT.

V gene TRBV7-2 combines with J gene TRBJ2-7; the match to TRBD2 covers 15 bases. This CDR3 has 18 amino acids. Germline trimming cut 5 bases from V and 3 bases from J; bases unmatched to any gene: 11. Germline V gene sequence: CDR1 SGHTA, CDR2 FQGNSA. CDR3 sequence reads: CASSRGLAGGMVIYEQYF. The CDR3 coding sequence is TGTGCCAGCAGCCGGGGACTAGCGGGGGGAATGGTGATCTACGAGCAGTACTTC.

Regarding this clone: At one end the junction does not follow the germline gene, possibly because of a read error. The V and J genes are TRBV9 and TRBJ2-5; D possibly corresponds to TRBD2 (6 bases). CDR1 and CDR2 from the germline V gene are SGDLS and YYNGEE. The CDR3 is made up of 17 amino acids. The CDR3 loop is CASSVDVGRYHQETQYF. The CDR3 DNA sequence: TGTGCCAGCAGTGTAGATGTCGGGAGATATCACCAAGAGACCCAGTACTTC.

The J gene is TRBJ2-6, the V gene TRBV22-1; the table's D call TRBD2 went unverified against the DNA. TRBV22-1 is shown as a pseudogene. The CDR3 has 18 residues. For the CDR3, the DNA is TGTCCTGGGAGACGTGATAGAAGCGAACAAAGTCGGGCCAACGTCCTGACTTTC. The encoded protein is CPGRRDRSEQSRANVLTF.

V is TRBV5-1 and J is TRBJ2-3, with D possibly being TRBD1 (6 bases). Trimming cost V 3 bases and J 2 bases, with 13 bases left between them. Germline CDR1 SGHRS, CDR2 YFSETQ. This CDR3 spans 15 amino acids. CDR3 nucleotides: TGCGCCAGCAGCTCAGGGGCGTTTTTCACAGATACGCAGTATTTT. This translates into CASSSGAFFTDTQYF.

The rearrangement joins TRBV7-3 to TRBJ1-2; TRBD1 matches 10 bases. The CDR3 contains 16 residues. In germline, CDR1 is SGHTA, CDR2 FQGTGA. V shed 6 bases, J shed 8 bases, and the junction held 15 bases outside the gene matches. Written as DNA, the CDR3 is TGTGCCAGCAGTCCGGGACAGGGGAATAATTTGGGCGGCTACACCTTC. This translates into CASSPGQGNNLGGYTF. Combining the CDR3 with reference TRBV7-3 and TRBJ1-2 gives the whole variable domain GAGVSQTPSNKVTEKGKYVELRCDPISGHTALYWYRQSLGQGPEFLIYFQGTGAADDSGLPNDRFFAVRPEGSVSTLKIQRTERGDSAVYLCASSPGQGNNLGGYTFGSGTRLTVV.

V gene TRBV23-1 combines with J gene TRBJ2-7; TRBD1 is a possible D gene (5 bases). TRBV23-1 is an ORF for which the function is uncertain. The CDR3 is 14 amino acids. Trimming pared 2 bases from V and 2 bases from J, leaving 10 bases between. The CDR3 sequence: CASSQTLTAYEQYF. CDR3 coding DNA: TGCGCCAGCAGTCAAACGCTGACAGCCTACGAGCAGTACTTC.

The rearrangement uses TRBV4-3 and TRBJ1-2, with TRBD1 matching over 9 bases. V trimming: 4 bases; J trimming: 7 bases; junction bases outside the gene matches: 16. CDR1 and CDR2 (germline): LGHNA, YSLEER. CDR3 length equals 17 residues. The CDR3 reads CASSPYGPGQGLGGYTF. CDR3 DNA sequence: TGCGCCAGCAGCCCCTACGGACCGGGACAGGGATTGGGTGGCTACACCTTC.

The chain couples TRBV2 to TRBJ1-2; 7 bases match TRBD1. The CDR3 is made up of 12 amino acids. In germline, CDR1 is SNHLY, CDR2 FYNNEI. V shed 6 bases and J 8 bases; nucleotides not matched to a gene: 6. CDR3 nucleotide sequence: TGTGCCAGCAGCAATGGAGGGGGCGGCTACACCTTC. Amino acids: CASSNGGGGYTF.

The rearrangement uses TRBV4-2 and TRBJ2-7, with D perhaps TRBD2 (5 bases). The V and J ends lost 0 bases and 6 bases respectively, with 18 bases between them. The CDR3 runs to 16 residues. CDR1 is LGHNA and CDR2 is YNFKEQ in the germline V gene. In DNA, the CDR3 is TGTGCCAGCAGCCAAGAACCCAGCCAGGCGGGCCTCGAGCAGTACTTC. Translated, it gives CASSQEPSQAGLEQYF.

CDR3 sequence (DNA): TGTGCCAGCAGCACACCTCGCGGTCAAGAGACCCAGTACTTC. It codes for CASSTPRGQETQYF. The chain combines TRBV28 with TRBJ2-5; no clear D gene. There are 14 residues in the CDR3. Trimming removed 6 bases at V and 2 bases at J, with 13 bases between. The germline V gene encodes CDR1 MDHEN and CDR2 SYDVKM.

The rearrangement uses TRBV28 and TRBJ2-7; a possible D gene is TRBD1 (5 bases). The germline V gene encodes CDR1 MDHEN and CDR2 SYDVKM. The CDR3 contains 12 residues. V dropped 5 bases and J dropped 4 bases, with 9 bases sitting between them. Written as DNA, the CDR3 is TGTGCCAGCAGTCCTCGACAGTACGAGCAGTACTTC. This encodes CASSPRQYEQYF.